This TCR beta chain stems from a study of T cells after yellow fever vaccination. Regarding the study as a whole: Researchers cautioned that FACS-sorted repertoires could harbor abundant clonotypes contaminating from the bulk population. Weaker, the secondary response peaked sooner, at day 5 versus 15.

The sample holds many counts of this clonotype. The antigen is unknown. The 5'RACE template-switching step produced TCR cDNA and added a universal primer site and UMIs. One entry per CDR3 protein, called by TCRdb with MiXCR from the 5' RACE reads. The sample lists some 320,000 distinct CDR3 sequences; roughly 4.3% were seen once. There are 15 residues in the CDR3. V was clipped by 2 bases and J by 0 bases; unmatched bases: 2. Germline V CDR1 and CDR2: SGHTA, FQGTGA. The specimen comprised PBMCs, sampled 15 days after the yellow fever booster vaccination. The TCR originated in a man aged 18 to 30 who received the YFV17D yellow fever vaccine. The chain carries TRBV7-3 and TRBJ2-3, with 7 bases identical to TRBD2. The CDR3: CASSLGTTSTDTQYF. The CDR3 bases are TGTGCCAGCAGCTTAGGGACTACTAGCACAGATACGCAGTATTTT. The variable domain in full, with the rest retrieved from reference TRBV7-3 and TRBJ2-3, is GAGVSQTPSNKVTEKGKYVELRCDPISGHTALYWYRQSLGQGPEFLIYFQGTGAADDSGLPNDRFFAVRPEGSVSTLKIQRTERGDSAVYLCASSLGTTSTDTQYFGPGTRLTVL.